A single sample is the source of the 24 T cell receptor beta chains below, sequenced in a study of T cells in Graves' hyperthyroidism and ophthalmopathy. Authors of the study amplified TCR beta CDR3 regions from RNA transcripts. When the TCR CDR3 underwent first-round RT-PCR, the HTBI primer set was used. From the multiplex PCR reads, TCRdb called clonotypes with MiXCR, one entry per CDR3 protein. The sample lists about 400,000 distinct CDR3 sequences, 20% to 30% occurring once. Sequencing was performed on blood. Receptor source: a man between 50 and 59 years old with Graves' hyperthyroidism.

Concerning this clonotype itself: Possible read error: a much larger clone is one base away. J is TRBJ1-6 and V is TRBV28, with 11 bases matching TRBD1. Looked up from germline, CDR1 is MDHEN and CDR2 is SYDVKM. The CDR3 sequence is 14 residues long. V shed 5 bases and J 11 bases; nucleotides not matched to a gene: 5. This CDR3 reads CASSRDRGLPPLHF. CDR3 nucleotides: TGTGCCAGCAGTCGGGACAGGGGGTTGCCACCCCTCCACTTT.

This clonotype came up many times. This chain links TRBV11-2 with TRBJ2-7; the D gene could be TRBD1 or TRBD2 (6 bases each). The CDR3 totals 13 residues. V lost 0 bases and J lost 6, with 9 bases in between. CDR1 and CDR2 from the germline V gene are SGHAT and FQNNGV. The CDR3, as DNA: TGTGCCAGCAGCTTAGATGGAGGGGGCGAGCAGTACTTC. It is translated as CASSLDGGGEQYF.

The CDR3 is CASGLFGNSPLHF. The CDR3 DNA follows: TGTGCTAGTGGTTTGTTCGGGAATTCACCCCTCCACTTT. V is TRBV12-5 and J is TRBJ1-6; D is unresolved. This CDR3 has 13 amino acids. Germline V gives CDR1 LGHNT, CDR2 FRNRAP. V shed 2 bases and J shed 7 bases, with 6 bases lying between them.

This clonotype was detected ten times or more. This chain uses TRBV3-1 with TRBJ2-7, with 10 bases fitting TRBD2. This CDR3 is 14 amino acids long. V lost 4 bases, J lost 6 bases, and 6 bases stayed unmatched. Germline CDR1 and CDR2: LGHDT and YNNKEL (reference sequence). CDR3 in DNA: TGTGCCAGCAGCCCGGGACTAGCGCGACGCGAGCAGTACTTC. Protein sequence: CASSPGLARREQYF.

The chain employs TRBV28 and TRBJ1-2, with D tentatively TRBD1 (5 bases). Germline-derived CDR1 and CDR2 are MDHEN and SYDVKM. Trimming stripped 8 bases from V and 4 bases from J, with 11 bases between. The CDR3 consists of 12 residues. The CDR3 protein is CASGDGIYGYTF. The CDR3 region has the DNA TGTGCCAGCGGGGACGGAATCTATGGCTACACCTTC.

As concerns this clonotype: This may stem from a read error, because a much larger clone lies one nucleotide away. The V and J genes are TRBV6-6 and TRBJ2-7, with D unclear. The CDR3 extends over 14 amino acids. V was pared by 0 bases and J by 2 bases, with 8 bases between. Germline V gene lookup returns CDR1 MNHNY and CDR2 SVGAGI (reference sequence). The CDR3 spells CASSYSAPAYEQYF. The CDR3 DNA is TGTGCCAGCAGTTACTCGGCACCCGCCTACGAGCAGTACTTC.

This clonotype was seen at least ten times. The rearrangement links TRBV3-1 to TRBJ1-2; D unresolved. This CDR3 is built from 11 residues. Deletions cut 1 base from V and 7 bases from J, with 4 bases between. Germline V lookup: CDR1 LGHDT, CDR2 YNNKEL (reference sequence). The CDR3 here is CASSQGTGYTF. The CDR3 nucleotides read TGTGCCAGCAGCCAAGGAACTGGCTACACCTTC.

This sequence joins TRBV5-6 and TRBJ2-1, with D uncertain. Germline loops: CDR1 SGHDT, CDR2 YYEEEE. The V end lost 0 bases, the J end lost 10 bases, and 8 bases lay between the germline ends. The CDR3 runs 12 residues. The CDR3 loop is CASSLDSREQFF. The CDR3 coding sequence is TGTGCCAGCAGCTTGGATTCTAGGGAGCAGTTCTTC.

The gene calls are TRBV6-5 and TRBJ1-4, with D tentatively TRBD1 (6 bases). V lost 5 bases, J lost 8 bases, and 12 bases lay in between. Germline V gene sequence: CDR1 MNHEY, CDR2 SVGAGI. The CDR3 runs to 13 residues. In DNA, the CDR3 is TGTGCCAGCAGTAACAGGGCGCAGGAAAAACTGTTTTTT. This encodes CASSNRAQEKLFF.

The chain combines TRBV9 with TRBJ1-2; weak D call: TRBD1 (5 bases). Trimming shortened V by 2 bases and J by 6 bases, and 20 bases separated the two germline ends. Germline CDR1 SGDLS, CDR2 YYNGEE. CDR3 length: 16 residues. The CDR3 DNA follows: TGTGCCAGCAGCGTGTCATTCGGGGGGGGAATAGATGGCTACACCTTC. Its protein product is CASSVSFGGGIDGYTF.

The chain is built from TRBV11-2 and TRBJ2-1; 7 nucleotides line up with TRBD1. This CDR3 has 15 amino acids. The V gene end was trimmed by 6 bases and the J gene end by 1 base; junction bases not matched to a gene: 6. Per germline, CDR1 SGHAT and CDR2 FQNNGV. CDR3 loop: CASSQRQGSYNEQFF. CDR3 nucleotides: TGTGCCAGCAGTCAAAGACAGGGTTCCTACAATGAGCAGTTCTTC. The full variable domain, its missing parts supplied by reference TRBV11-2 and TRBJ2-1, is EAGVAQSPRYKIIEKRQSVAFWCNPISGHATLYWYQQILGQGPKLLIQFQNNGVVDDSQLPKDRFSAERLKGVDSTLKIQPAKLEDSAVYLCASSQRQGSYNEQFFGPGTRLTVL.

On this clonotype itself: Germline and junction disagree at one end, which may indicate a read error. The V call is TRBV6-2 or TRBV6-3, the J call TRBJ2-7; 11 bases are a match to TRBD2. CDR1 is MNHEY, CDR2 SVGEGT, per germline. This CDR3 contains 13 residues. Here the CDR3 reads CVSSSGRAYEQYF. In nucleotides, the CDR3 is TGTGTCAGCAGTAGCGGGAGGGCCTACGAGCAGTACTTC.

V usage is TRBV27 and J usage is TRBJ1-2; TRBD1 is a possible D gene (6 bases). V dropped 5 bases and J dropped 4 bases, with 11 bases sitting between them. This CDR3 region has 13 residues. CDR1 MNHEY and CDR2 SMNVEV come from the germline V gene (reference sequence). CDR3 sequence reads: CASSSTGFYGYTF. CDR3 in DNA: TGTGCCAGCAGTAGCACAGGGTTCTATGGCTACACCTTC.

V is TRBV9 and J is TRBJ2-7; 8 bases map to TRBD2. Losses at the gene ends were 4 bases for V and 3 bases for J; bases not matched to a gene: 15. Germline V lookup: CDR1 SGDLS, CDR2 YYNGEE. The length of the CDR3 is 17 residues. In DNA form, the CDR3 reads TGTGCCAGCAGCCCCCGTCGCGAGCGGGGGTTCTTCTACGAGCAGTACTTC. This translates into CASSPRRERGFFYEQYF.

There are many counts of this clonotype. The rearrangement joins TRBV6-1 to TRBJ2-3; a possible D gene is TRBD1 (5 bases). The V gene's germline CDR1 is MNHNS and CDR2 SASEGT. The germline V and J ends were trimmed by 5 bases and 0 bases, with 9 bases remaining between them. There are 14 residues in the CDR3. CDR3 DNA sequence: TGTGCCAGCAGTCAGGGTAGGAGCACAGATACGCAGTATTTT. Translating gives CASSQGRSTDTQYF.

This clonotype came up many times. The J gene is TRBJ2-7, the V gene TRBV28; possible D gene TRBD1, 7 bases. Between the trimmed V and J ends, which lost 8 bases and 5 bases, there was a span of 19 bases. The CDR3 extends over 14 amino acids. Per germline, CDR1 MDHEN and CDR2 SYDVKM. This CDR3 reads CASGRRQGSNEQYF. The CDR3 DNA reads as TGTGCCAGCGGGAGGAGACAGGGTAGCAACGAGCAGTACTTC.

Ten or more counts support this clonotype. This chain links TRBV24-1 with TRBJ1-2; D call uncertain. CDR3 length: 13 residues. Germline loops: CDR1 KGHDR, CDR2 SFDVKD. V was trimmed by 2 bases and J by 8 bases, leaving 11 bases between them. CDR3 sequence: CATSDSRYPGYTF. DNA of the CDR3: TGTGCCACCAGTGATTCCAGGTATCCGGGCTACACCTTC.

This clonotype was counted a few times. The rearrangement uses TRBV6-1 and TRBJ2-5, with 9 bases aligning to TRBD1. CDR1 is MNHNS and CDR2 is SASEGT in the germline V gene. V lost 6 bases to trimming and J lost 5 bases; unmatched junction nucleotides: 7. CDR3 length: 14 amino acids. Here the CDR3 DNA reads TGTGCCAGCAGGGAACAGGGGGCAGGGGAGACCCAGTACTTC. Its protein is CASREQGAGETQYF.

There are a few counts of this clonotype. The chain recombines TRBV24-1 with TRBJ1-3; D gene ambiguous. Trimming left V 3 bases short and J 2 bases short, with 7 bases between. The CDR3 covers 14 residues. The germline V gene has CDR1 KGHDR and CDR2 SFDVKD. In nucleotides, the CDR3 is TGTGCCACCAGTGATCCCGGGGCTGGAAACACCATATATTTT. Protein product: CATSDPGAGNTIYF.

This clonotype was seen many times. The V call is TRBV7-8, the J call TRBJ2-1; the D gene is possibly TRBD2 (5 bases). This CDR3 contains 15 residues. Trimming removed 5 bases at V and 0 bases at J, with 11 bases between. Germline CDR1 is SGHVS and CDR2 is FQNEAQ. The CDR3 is CASSRTVSSYNEQFF. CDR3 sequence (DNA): TGTGCCAGCAGCAGGACTGTTAGCTCCTACAATGAGCAGTTCTTC. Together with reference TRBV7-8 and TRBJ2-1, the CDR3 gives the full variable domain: GAGVSQSPRYKVAKRGQDVALRCDPISGHVSLFWYQQALGQGPEFLTYFQNEAQLDKSGLPSDRFFAERPEGSVSTLKIQRTQQEDSAVYLCASSRTVSSYNEQFFGPGTRLTVL.

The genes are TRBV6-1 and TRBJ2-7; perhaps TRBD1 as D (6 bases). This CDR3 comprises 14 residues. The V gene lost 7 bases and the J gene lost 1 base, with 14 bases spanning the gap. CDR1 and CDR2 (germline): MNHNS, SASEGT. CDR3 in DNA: TGTGCCAGCATACAGACAGGTACTTCCTACGAGCAGTACTTC. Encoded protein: CASIQTGTSYEQYF.

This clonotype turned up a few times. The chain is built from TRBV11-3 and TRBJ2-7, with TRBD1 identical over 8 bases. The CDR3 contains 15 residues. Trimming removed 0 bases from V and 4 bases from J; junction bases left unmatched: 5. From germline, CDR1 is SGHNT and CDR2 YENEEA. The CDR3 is CASSLESGGEYEQYF. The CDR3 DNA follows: TGTGCCAGCAGCTTAGAGTCAGGGGGCGAATACGAGCAGTACTTC.

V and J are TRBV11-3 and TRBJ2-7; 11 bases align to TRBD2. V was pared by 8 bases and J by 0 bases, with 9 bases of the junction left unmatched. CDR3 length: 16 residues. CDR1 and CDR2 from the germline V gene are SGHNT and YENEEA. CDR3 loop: CASSGLAGGSSYEQYF. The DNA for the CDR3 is TGTGCCAGCTCGGGGCTAGCGGGAGGTAGCTCCTACGAGCAGTACTTC.

CDR3: CASSMSGGYNEQFF. In nucleotides, the CDR3 is TGTGCCAGTAGTATGTCTGGGGGGTACAATGAGCAGTTCTTC. The chain carries TRBV19 and TRBJ2-1; maybe TRBD2 (6 bases). Germline lookup yields CDR1 LNHDA and CDR2 SQIVND (reference sequence). V dropped 3 bases and J dropped 4 bases, with 10 bases sitting between them. The CDR3 totals 14 residues.